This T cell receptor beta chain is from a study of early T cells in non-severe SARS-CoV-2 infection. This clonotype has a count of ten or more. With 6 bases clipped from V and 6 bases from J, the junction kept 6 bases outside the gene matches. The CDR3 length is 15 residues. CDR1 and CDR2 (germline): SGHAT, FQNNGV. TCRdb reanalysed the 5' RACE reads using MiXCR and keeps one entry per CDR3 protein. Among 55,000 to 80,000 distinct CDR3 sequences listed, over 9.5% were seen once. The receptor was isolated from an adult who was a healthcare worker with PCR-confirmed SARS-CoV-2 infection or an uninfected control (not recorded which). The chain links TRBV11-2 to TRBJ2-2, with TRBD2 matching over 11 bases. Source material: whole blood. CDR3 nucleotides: TGTGCCAGCAGTTCCCTTAGCGGGGGGGCCGGGGAGCTGTTTTTT. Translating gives CASSSLSGGAGELFF.